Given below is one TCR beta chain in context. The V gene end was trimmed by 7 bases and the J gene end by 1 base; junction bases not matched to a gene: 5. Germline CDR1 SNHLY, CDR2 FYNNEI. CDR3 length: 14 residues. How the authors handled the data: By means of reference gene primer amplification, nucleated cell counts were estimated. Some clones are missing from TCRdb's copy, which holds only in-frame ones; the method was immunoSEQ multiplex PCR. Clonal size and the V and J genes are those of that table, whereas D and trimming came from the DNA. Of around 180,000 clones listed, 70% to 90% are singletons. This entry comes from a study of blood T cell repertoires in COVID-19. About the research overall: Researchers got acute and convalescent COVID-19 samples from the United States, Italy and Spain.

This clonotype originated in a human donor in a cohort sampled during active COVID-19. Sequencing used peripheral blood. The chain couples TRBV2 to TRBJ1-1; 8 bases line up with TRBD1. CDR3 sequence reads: CASNTGGQNTEAFF. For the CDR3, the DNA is TGTGCCAGCAACACAGGGGGACAGAACACTGAAGCTTTCTTT. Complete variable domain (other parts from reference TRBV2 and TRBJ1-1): EPEVTQTPSHQVTQMGQEVILRCVPISNHLYFYWYRQILGQKVEFLVSFYNNEISEKSEIFDDQFSVERPDGSNFTLKIRSTKLEDSAMYFCASNTGGQNTEAFFGQGTRLTVV.